The 25 T cell receptor beta chains below all came from one sample that was sequenced in a study of blood T cell repertoires in COVID-19. Clones were sequenced by immunoSEQ multiplex PCR, and TCRdb holds only the in-frame ones, with some missing. The sample lists around 140,000 clones; around 88% were seen once. Sequencing used peripheral blood. These receptor sequences come from a woman aged 60-75 years with acute or convalescent COVID-19.

This clone was detected only once. The chain uses TRBV6-2 or TRBV6-3 and TRBJ1-4, with 9 bases identical to TRBD1. With 6 bases clipped from V and 0 bases from J, the junction kept 2 bases outside the gene matches. The germline V gene has CDR1 MNHEY and CDR2 SVGEGT. The CDR3 is 15 amino acids. CDR3 nucleotides: TGTGCCAGCAGCGGACAGGGGACAACTAATGAAAAACTGTTTTTT. It codes for CASSGQGTTNEKLFF.

V is TRBV18 and J is TRBJ1-1, with D hard to call. Trimming shortened V by 7 bases and J by 4 bases, and 16 bases separated the two germline ends. Looked up from germline, CDR1 is KGHSH and CDR2 is LQKENI. The CDR3 extends over 14 amino acids. This chain's CDR3 is CASFQQQEGTEAFF. In DNA form, the CDR3 reads TGTGCCAGCTTCCAGCAACAAGAGGGCACTGAAGCTTTCTTT.

V gene TRBV6-5 combines with J gene TRBJ2-1; D is perhaps TRBD1 (6 bases). V lost 6 bases, J lost 9 bases, and 15 bases lay in between. Germline V gene lookup returns CDR1 MNHEY and CDR2 SVGAGI. This CDR3 comprises 13 residues. CDR3 residues: CASSLLRGSEQFF. The CDR3 nucleotides read TGTGCCAGCAGCCTATTGAGGGGGTCTGAGCAGTTCTTC.

Written as DNA, the CDR3 is TGCGCCAGCAGCCCCGGACAGGGGAATGGCTACACCTTC. Translation gives CASSPGQGNGYTF. The rearrangement links TRBV5-1 to TRBJ1-2; 9 bases match TRBD1. Germline CDR1 and CDR2: SGHRS and YFSETQ. V lost 4 bases, J lost 6 bases, and 4 bases stayed unmatched. The CDR3 contains 13 residues.

The chain combines TRBV30 with TRBJ1-2, with TRBD1 matching over 7 bases. Trimming took 2 bases from V and 5 from J; bases not matched to a gene: 5. CDR1 is GTSNPN and CDR2 is SVGIG in the germline V gene (reference sequence). The CDR3 totals 13 residues. The chain's CDR3 is CAWSRDSQYGYTF. Here the CDR3 DNA reads TGTGCCTGGAGTCGGGACAGTCAGTATGGCTACACCTTC.

This sequence joins TRBV28 and TRBJ2-7; D perhaps matches TRBD1 (5 bases). The CDR3 has 13 residues. Germline V gives CDR1 MDHEN, CDR2 SYDVKM. V lost 5 bases to trimming and J lost 2 bases, with 10 bases between them. Here the CDR3 DNA reads TGTGCCAGCAGTCTAAGACAGACCTACGAGCAGTACTTC. Amino acids: CASSLRQTYEQYF.

This rearrangement joins TRBV18 to TRBJ1-5, with 8 nucleotides matching TRBD1. The V and J ends lost 5 bases and 1 base, in that order; junction bases with no gene match: 4. This CDR3 has 15 amino acids. Germline V gene sequence: CDR1 KGHSH, CDR2 LQKENI. The CDR3 DNA sequence: TGTGCCAGCTCAACGACAGGGGAAAGCAATCAGCCCCAGCATTTT. This encodes CASSTTGESNQPQHF.

V gene TRBV9 combines with J gene TRBJ2-3, with TRBD1 identical over 11 bases. Germline loops: CDR1 SGDLS, CDR2 YYNGEE. V shed 3 bases and J 2 bases; nucleotides not matched to a gene: 5. CDR3 length: 16 amino acids. The CDR3 sequence is CASSGDRGGFTDTQYF. The CDR3 bases are TGTGCCAGCAGCGGGGACAGGGGGGGATTCACAGATACGCAGTATTTT.

The V call is TRBV18, the J call TRBJ2-7; D uncertain. Trimming left V 1 base short and J 3 bases short, with 7 bases between. Germline V lookup: CDR1 KGHSH, CDR2 LQKENI. The CDR3 has 13 residues. The CDR3 DNA is TGTGCCAGCTCACCACACCCAGACTACGAGCAGTACTTC. Protein product: CASSPHPDYEQYF.

This chain connects TRBV7-8 to TRBJ2-7, with D possibly being TRBD2 (6 bases). The V gene lost 2 bases and the J gene lost 3 bases, with 20 bases spanning the gap. Germline CDR1 is SGHVS and CDR2 is FQNEAQ. CDR3 length: 17 amino acids. The CDR3 is CASSLYVQGGEYYEQYF. CDR3 DNA: TGTGCCAGCAGCTTATACGTGCAGGGCGGGGAGTACTACGAGCAGTACTTC.

The chain combines TRBV6-6 with TRBJ2-3; perhaps TRBD2 as D (6 bases). CDR3 length: 13 amino acids. Trimming pared 2 bases from V and 7 bases from J, leaving 10 bases between. Germline V gives CDR1 MNHNY, CDR2 SVGAGI (reference sequence). The CDR3 bases are TGTGCCAGCAGTTACACGGAGGGAAATACGCAGTATTTT. Its protein product is CASSYTEGNTQYF.

This chain links TRBV12-3 or TRBV12-4 with TRBJ2-5; weak D call: TRBD1 (5 bases). Trimming pared 2 bases from V and 3 bases from J, leaving 7 bases between. This CDR3 comprises 13 residues. In nucleotides, the CDR3 is TGTGCCAGCAGTTTAAGGGGAAAAGAGACCCAGTACTTC. Its translation: CASSLRGKETQYF.

The rearrangement uses TRBV19 and TRBJ1-2; TRBD1 is a possible D gene (6 bases). The V and J ends lost 7 bases and 1 base respectively, with 13 bases between them. CDR3 length: 14 residues. The germline CDR1 and CDR2 sequences are LNHDA and SQIVND (reference sequence). The CDR3 sequence: CASTSRDINYGYTF. The CDR3 DNA sequence: TGTGCCAGTACATCCCGGGACATTAACTATGGCTACACCTTC.

V gene TRBV7-2 combines with J gene TRBJ1-5, with no clear D. Germline V lookup: CDR1 SGHTA, CDR2 FQGNSA. Trimming left V 5 bases short and J 4 bases short, with 9 bases between. This CDR3 is built from 13 residues. The chain's CDR3 is CASSQSQNQPQHF. The CDR3 DNA sequence: TGTGCCAGCAGCCAAAGTCAGAATCAGCCCCAGCATTTT.

This clone was observed a few times. V usage is TRBV30 and J usage is TRBJ1-1, with D uncertain. The CDR3 has 15 amino acids. Trimming left V 4 bases short and J 4 bases short, with 19 bases between. Germline V gene sequence: CDR1 GTSNPN, CDR2 SVGIG (reference sequence). CDR3 amino acids: CAWKRADREGTEAFF. CDR3 coding DNA: TGTGCCTGGAAAAGGGCAGACCGGGAGGGCACTGAAGCTTTCTTT.

The V call is TRBV2, the J call TRBJ1-2, with unresolved D. The ends were cut back, 5 bases at V and 0 bases at J, with 19 bases in the middle. In germline, CDR1 is SNHLY, CDR2 FYNNEI. The CDR3 covers 17 residues. CDR3 sequence (DNA): TGTGCCAGCAGTCCTTCTGTAGTCTCTAGCTCTAACTATGGCTACACCTTC. This translates into CASSPSVVSSSNYGYTF.

This sequence joins TRBV12-3 or TRBV12-4 and TRBJ1-2, with D possibly matching TRBD1 (5 bases). V shed 3 bases and J shed 10 bases, with 12 bases lying between them. CDR3 length: 12 amino acids. The DNA of the CDR3 is TGTGCCAGCAGTTTGTCAGGGTCGGACTACACCTTC. Encoded protein: CASSLSGSDYTF.

This sequence joins TRBV3-1 (or the pseudogene TRBV3-2) and TRBJ1-5, with unresolved D. The CDR3 is made up of 13 amino acids. The germline gives CDR1 LGHDT, CDR2 YNNKEL (reference sequence). Trimming stripped 5 bases from V and 1 base from J, with 6 bases between. The CDR3 DNA is TGTGCCAGCAGCGGGAGGAGCAATCAGCCCCAGCATTTT. Translating gives CASSGRSNQPQHF.

The genes are TRBV15 and TRBJ1-1, with TRBD1 matching over 9 bases. J was trimmed by 4 bases and V by 6 bases; bases with no gene match: 3. Germline CDR1 is LNHNV and CDR2 is YYDKDF (reference sequence). CDR3 size: 13 residues. The DNA of the CDR3 is TGTGCCACCAGGTTGGACAGGGGCACTGAAGCTTTCTTT. Encoded protein: CATRLDRGTEAFF.

Written as DNA, the CDR3 is TGTGCCTGGAGCGCGGGGAATGAAAAACTGTTTTTT. This codes for CAWSAGNEKLFF. V and J are TRBV30 and TRBJ1-4; the D is unclear. Trimming removed 3 bases at V and 5 bases at J, with 7 bases between. CDR1 and CDR2 from the germline V gene are GTSNPN and SVGIG (reference sequence). This CDR3 has 12 amino acids.

J is TRBJ1-2 and V is TRBV6-5; 8 bases are a match to TRBD1. Germline V gene data show CDR1 as MNHEY and CDR2 as SVGAGI. The CDR3 spans 15 residues. Unmatched junction bases numbered 8, after V lost 4 bases and J lost 4 bases. CDR3: CASSSTGGSGYGYTF. CDR3 in DNA: TGTGCCAGCAGTTCTACAGGGGGATCGGGCTATGGCTACACCTTC.

This chain joins TRBV5-4 and TRBJ2-1, with D tentatively TRBD2 (6 bases). V lost 0 bases to trimming and J lost 2 bases, with 12 bases between them. The CDR3 contains 16 residues. Per germline, CDR1 SGHNT and CDR2 YYREEE (reference sequence). CDR3 DNA sequence: TGTGCCAGCAGCTTGGATCCGGGGAGGACCTACAATGAGCAGTTCTTC. It is translated as CASSLDPGRTYNEQFF.

This chain joins TRBV29-1 and TRBJ2-7, with 9 nucleotides matching TRBD1. The CDR3 runs 13 residues. Germline CDR1 reads SQVTM; CDR2 reads ANQGSEA. The V and J ends lost 6 bases and 2 bases, in that order; junction bases with no gene match: 5. Written as DNA, the CDR3 is TGCAGCGTACGATGGACAGGGGCCTACGAGCAGTACTTC. As protein: CSVRWTGAYEQYF.

The gene calls are TRBV6-4 and TRBJ2-2; TRBD1 agrees at 7 bases. The junction had 7 bases not matched to a gene; V was cut back by 6 bases and J by 3 bases. The CDR3 is made up of 15 amino acids. Germline assignment: CDR1 MRHNA and CDR2 SNTAGT. The CDR3 DNA sequence: TGTGCCAGCAGCACAGGGGAAACGGACACCGGGGAGCTGTTTTTT. Its protein product is CASSTGETDTGELFF.

The gene calls are TRBV10-3 and TRBJ2-3, with TRBD2 matching 9 bases. This CDR3 is 16 amino acids long. CDR1 ENHRY and CDR2 SYGVKD come from the germline V gene. Trimming removed 0 bases from V and 1 base from J; junction bases left unmatched: 2. CDR3 protein: CAISESIAGGTDTQYF. The CDR3 DNA is TGTGCCATCAGTGAGTCCATAGCGGGGGGCACAGATACGCAGTATTTT.